This T cell receptor beta chain was recorded in a study of T cell changes during pregnancy in multiple sclerosis. Unmatched junction bases numbered 16, after V lost 7 bases and J lost 4 bases. CDR1 and CDR2 from the germline V gene are MNHEY and SMNVEV (reference sequence). This CDR3 spans 17 amino acids. Profiled with immunoSEQ multiplex PCR; TCRdb holds only in-frame clones, not every one. This sample has around 96,000 clones, with 90% to 95% found just once. This TCR derives from a female donor with multiple sclerosis, enrolled in a pregnancy study. This rearrangement joins TRBV27 to TRBJ2-3, with 8 bases fitting TRBD2. Sequencing used peripheral blood, obtained in the third trimester of pregnancy. The CDR3 sequence is CASTPSAGDGISDTQYF. CDR3 in DNA: TGTGCCAGCACCCCCTCAGCGGGAGATGGGATTTCAGATACGCAGTATTTT.